This T cell receptor beta chain was sequenced during a study of early T cells in non-severe SARS-CoV-2 infection (dated by TCRdb to about 2021). Looking at the study overall: Because TCR sequencing relied on bulk RNA taken from unsorted whole blood, pairing of alpha and beta chains was not possible.

V was cut back by 5 bases and J by 6 bases, leaving a gap of 17 bases between them. The CDR3 starts with the cysteine, ends with the phenylalanine, and has 15 residues. CDR3 DNA is the only sequence kept; it has 45 bases, read in frame from the first base. CDR1 and CDR2, looked up from the germline V gene (reference sequence), are PRHDT and FYEKMQ. Overall study outcomes, separate from this receptor: VDJdb matching was skewed toward anti-spike CD8 responses and likely underestimated virus-specific expansions by missing private and CD4 specificities.

The study was a case-control design nested within a healthcare worker cohort in London, UK, with weekly nasopharyngeal swab PCR tests and blood sampling. Healthcare workers were recruited between 23 and 31 March 2020, during the week of the UK lockdown, and were followed weekly for up to roughly 15 weeks. Worth noting for this clonotype: Its target antigen remains unknown. No base quality values were provided; no much bigger clone lies one nucleotide off.

Receptor libraries were prepared by 5' RACE. Sequencing relied on a NextSeq 500. The TCR library protocol attached unique molecular identifiers to individual cDNA molecules to correct for sequencing error and PCR bias. Sequencing covered both TCR alpha and beta chains, and within each sample the abundances of alpha and beta sequences were tightly co-correlated. On the study's bioinformatics: Decombinator V4 was used to annotate the V gene, J gene and CDR3 of the TCR sequences. TCRs were defined as expanded if a significant change between any two time points was detected under a Poisson model with p below 0.0001. TCR abundances were normalised to the total number of TCRs sequenced per sample and expressed as counts per million. TRAV1-2 paired with TRAJ12, TRAJ20 or TRAJ33 defined MAIT TCRs, while TRAV10 paired with TRAJ18 defined iNKT TCRs. A search of VDJdb, accessed on 1 November 2021, was run for TCRs annotated to CMV, EBV and SARS-CoV-2, with TCRs annotated for multiple antigens excluded. TCRdb ran its own pipeline on the public reads, namely fastp trimming at Q25 and MiXCR clone calling, and kept in-frame beta chains. Under each unique CDR3 protein, matching rows form one entry showing the most common genes and DNA. None of the V and J calls come from the authors' own analysis; TCRdb made them. Within this sample are tens of thousands of distinct CDR3 sequences, with approximately 5.9% of them counted one time only. The ten biggest clones cover around 3.4% of the sample.

This specimen consisted of whole blood, obtained at baseline. This TCR derives from an adult who was a healthcare worker with PCR-confirmed SARS-CoV-2 infection or an uninfected control (not recorded which). The chain is made from TRBV13 and TRBJ2-4; no D gene can be assigned with confidence. The CDR3 loop reads CASSGPQFSGNIQYF. In nucleotides, the sequence is TGTGCCAGCAGCGGGCCACAGTTTTCCGGAAACATTCAGTACTTC.